The sequence of this TCR beta chain was determined in a study of blood T cell repertoires in COVID-19 (dated by TCRdb to 2020 to 2022). Concerning the study at large: Collaborator samples came from the United States, Italy and Spain and covered acute and convalescent phases of COVID-19. The material from the prospective study consisted of cDNA or gDNA derived from T cells, B-cell-depleted T cells, or PBMCs. Subjects who had been exposed to COVID-19, were actively infected with it, or had recovered from it provided the deeply sampled blood TCRbeta repertoires that made up the dataset. The repertoires were made available in a free public database intended to serve as a resource for research on the immune response to SARS-CoV-2. The samples were drawn from the first 160 participants of the ongoing ImmuneRACE study and from 1,254 subjects provided by 6 global collaborators. Nearly every sample came with metadata listing a de-identified subject ID, COVID-19 status, age in years and sex. Where HLA class I and class II types were available, the types were taken from metadata supplied by the sample provider, not from assay-based typing. The investigation overall reported the following: Clinical and demographic metadata were provided uncurated, with the amount varying by source and participant.

The immunoSEQ Assay, a bias-controlled multiplex PCR, was used to amplify TCRbeta CDR3 regions from genomic DNA. Concerning the study's data processing: Nucleated cell counts per sample were estimated from amplification of reference gene primers within the assay. Sequence reads were collapsed and filtered to measure the absolute abundance of every unique TCRbeta CDR3 rearrangement. For each sample, productive Simpson clonality was calculated as the square root of Simpson's diversity index across productive rearrangements. TCRdb stores this immuneACCESS table with in-frame sequences only. Part of the clones is absent; in the studies checked, under half of the shortfall reflects unresolved V genes, and no reason is known for the rest. That table gives V, J and clone size, and the DNA gave D and trimming. This sample has 250,000 to 350,000 clones in its table, and over 75% of those were observed once. The top ten clones comprise more than 9% of the sample.

The germline V gene yields MNHNS for CDR1 and SASEGT for CDR2. V lost 3 bases and J lost 5 bases; the stretch between them is 7 bases long. The CDR3, from cysteine to phenylalanine, totals 12 residues. Here the CDR3 DNA is all that survives: 36 bases in frame from base 1. This clone was counted between two and nine times. Its binding antigen is unknown. One base away there is no much larger clone; base qualities are not given. Participants in the prospective study were aged about 18 to 95 years, lived in 20 to 25 United States geographic areas, and enrolled through a virtual design. Cohort assignment in the prospective study relied on participant-reported clinical history from a screening survey and a study questionnaire. Recovered participants in ImmuneRACE Cohort 3 were defined as having two consecutive negative NP/OP PCR tests, clearance from a healthcare professional, or resolution of symptoms. In the prospective study, mobile phlebotomists collected whole blood, serum and a nasopharyngeal or oropharyngeal swab from each participant. Additional blood draws and questionnaires over a 2-month period could optionally be provided by prospective study participants. Before DNA extraction, prospective study blood samples were shipped either frozen or at room temperature.

The sequence joins TRBV6-1 to TRBJ1-2; the D segment cannot be called with confidence. Source material: PBMCs or T cells enriched from blood (not recorded which). The receptor comes from a woman aged 18 to 35 who had recovered from COVID-19. The nucleotide sequence is TGTGCCAGCAGTGACGGGGAGTATGGCTACACCTTC. This is translated as CASSDGEYGYTF.